This T cell receptor (beta chain) was identified in a study of blood T cell repertoires in COVID-19. Germline assignment: CDR1 SGHVS and CDR2 FQNEAQ. CDR3 length: 15 residues. V lost 5 bases and J lost 3, with 15 bases in between. Generated by immunoSEQ multiplex PCR, the TCRdb table keeps only in-frame clones and is missing some. In the table there are more than 150,000 clones, about 90% of which are singletons. Allocation to cohorts depended on clinical history reported by the participants. J is TRBJ2-3 and V is TRBV7-8, with D maybe TRBD2 (6 bases). Specimen: PBMCs or T cells enriched from blood (not recorded which). This receptor was taken from a woman between 25 and 40 years old who had recovered from COVID-19. The CDR3 region has the DNA TGTGCCAGCAGCCAAGGGGTCGGGGGAACAGATACGCAGTATTTT. This translates into CASSQGVGGTDTQYF. The full variable domain, completed using reference TRBV7-8 and TRBJ2-3, is GAGVSQSPRYKVAKRGQDVALRCDPISGHVSLFWYQQALGQGPEFLTYFQNEAQLDKSGLPSDRFFAERPEGSVSTLKIQRTQQEDSAVYLCASSQGVGGTDTQYFGPGTRLTVL.